These T cell receptor beta chains were read from a single sample in a study of cytomegalovirus exposure and HLA in healthy donors. Assay used: immunoSEQ multiplex PCR; TCRdb lists only in-frame clones, some missing. This table has approximately 170,000 clones, about four fifths appearing once. The sequenced sample consisted of PBMCs. Source of these receptors: a male donor in good health and CMV-seronegative. CDR3s include the opening cysteine and the closing phenylalanine or tryptophan. A D gene is named only where the DNA matches it firmly. Some rows mark clone size as missing; the rest say once, few, many or name a class of expanded clone.

v_gene	abundance	d_gene	j_gene	CDR3aa	CDR3nt
TRBV9	NA	NA	TRBJ1-3	CASSVGGTGNTIYF	TGTGCCAGCAGCGTAGGCGGGACTGGAAACACCATATATTTT
TRBV4-1	NA	TRBD2	TRBJ2-7	CASSQDPGGAGLYEQYF	TGCGCCAGCAGCCAAGATCCGGGGGGGGCTGGTCTCTACGAGCAGTACTTC
TRBV6-5	NA	NA	TRBJ1-2	CASSLQGTYGYTF	TGTGCCAGCAGCTTACAGGGTACCTATGGCTACACCTTC
TRBV7-2	NA	TRBD1	TRBJ1-1	CASSLVGTGGEAFF	TGTGCCAGCAGCTTAGTTGGGACAGGGGGCGAGGCTTTCTTT
TRBV6-5	few	NA	TRBJ2-7	CASRREVGTYEQYF	TGTGCCAGCAGACGGGAAGTCGGTACCTACGAGCAGTACTTC
TRBV15	NA	NA	TRBJ2-1	CATSRDLAKSSYNEQFF	TGTGCCACCAGCAGAGATCTAGCGAAGAGCTCCTACAATGAGCAGTTCTTC
TRBV18	once	NA	TRBJ2-6	CASSPSGGTGANVLTF	TGTGCCAGCTCACCATCCGGAGGTACTGGGGCCAACGTCCTGACTTTC
TRBV5-1	NA	NA	TRBJ2-7	CASSLASSDLHEQYF	TGCGCCAGCAGCTTGGCTAGCTCCGACTTACACGAGCAGTACTTC
TRBV5-1	NA	TRBD1	TRBJ2-3	CASSSRTGGSTDTQYF	TGCGCCAGCAGCTCCCGGACAGGGGGCAGCACAGATACGCAGTATTTT
TRBV9	NA	NA	TRBJ1-2	CARRYTNCGYTF	TGTGCTAGGCGGTACACTAACTGTGGCTACACCTTC
TRBV6-6	few	NA	TRBJ2-7	CASSRRGYEQYF	TGTGCCAGCAGTCGGAGGGGTTACGAGCAGTACTTC
TRBV5-6	NA	NA	TRBJ2-1	CASSLAGGNEQFF	TGTGCCAGCAGCTTGGCCGGTGGTAATGAGCAGTTCTTC
TRBV28	once	NA	TRBJ1-2	CASSPQDSFRGYTF	TGTGCCAGCAGTCCTCAGGACAGCTTCCGTGGCTACACCTTC
TRBV5-6	NA	TRBD2	TRBJ2-5	CASSLGLAGGRGGETQYF	TGTGCCAGCAGCTTGGGACTAGCGGGGGGTCGTGGGGGTGAGACCCAGTACTTC
TRBV6-1	NA	NA	TRBJ1-6	CASRTDTHNSPLHF	TGTGCCAGCAGGACGGACACCCATAATTCACCCCTCCACTTT
TRBV5-1	NA	TRBD1	TRBJ2-1	CASSSDRIHSYNEQFF	TGCGCCAGCAGCTCGGACAGGATCCACTCCTACAATGAGCAGTTCTTC
TRBV6-1	NA	TRBD1	TRBJ1-2	CASSEDRDYGYTF	TGTGCCAGCAGCGAGGACAGGGACTATGGCTACACCTTC
TRBV6-5	NA	TRBD2	TRBJ2-7	CASSPGTTYEQYF	TGTGCCAGCAGTCCCGGGACTACCTACGAGCAGTACTTC
TRBV7-2	NA	TRBD2	TRBJ2-5	CASSLRLAGVWETQYF	TGTGCCAGCAGCTTACGACTAGCGGGAGTATGGGAGACCCAGTACTTC
TRBV14	once	TRBD2	TRBJ2-2	CASSQGLAGPNTGELFF	TGTGCCAGCAGCCAAGGGCTAGCGGGGCCGAACACCGGGGAGCTGTTTTTT
TRBV27	NA	TRBD1	TRBJ2-7	CASRKYTGTGGYEQYF	TGTGCCAGCAGAAAATACACCGGGACAGGGGGATACGAGCAGTACTTC
TRBV6-5	NA	TRBD2	TRBJ2-7	CASSSGLAGAYEQYF	TGTGCCAGCAGTTCGGGACTAGCGGGGGCCTACGAGCAGTACTTC
TRBV5-6	NA	TRBD1	TRBJ2-2	CASSAGTGGRTGELFF	TGTGCCAGCAGCGCGGGTACAGGGGGCAGAACCGGGGAGCTGTTTTTT
TRBV9	NA	TRBD2	TRBJ2-5	CASSAGLAGHPIQETQYF	TGTGCCAGCAGCGCCGGACTAGCGGGACACCCCATCCAAGAGACCCAGTACTTC
TRBV10-3	once	TRBD2	TRBJ2-2	CAIMDPGLAGRGELFF	TGTGCCATCATGGATCCGGGACTAGCGGGCCGCGGGGAGCTGTTTTTT
TRBV5-1	NA	NA	TRBJ2-3	CASRLSNPDTQYF	TGCGCCAGCAGATTGAGCAACCCGGATACGCAGTATTTT
TRBV28	NA	NA	TRBJ1-5	CASSPGRGPHQPQHF	TGTGCCAGCAGCCCGGGGCGGGGACCCCATCAGCCCCAGCATTTT
TRBV5-1	NA	NA	TRBJ2-3	CASSLGSEYADTQYF	TGCGCCAGCAGCTTGGGCTCGGAGTATGCAGATACGCAGTATTTT
TRBV5-6	NA	TRBD2	TRBJ2-7	CASSLGAGAQQYF	TGTGCCAGCAGCTTAGGAGCGGGAGCCCAGCAGTACTTC
TRBV5-6	once	TRBD2	TRBJ2-5	CASSQPTSGGKTQYF	TGTGCCAGCAGCCAACCTACTAGCGGGGGGAAGACCCAGTACTTC
TRBV2	NA	NA	TRBJ1-6	CASSLGGGNSPLHF	TGTGCCAGCAGTTTGGGGGGAGGCAATTCACCCCTCCACTTT
TRBV9	NA	TRBD1	TRBJ1-4	CASSPRQGANEKLFF	TGTGCCAGCAGCCCACGACAGGGGGCTAATGAAAAACTGTTTTTT
TRBV18	few	NA	TRBJ1-1	CASSDMDSNTEAFF	TGTGCCAGCTCTGACATGGACAGCAACACTGAAGCTTTCTTT
TRBV18	NA	NA	TRBJ2-7	CASSPQGNTYEQYF	TGTGCCAGCTCACCACAGGGGAACACCTACGAGCAGTACTTC
TRBV6-1	NA	NA	TRBJ1-2	CASSESLRGYTF	TGTGCCAGCAGTGAAAGCCTCCGTGGCTACACCTTC
TRBV5-4	NA	TRBD2	TRBJ2-3	CASSPGLAGGGLDTQYF	TGTGCCAGCAGCCCCGGACTAGCGGGGGGCGGATTAGATACGCAGTATTTT